This TCR beta chain was captured in a study of cytomegalovirus exposure and HLA in healthy donors. On this clone itself: Its antigen is undetermined.

Findings and caveats of the study: Many donors shared some public TCRs, even though most TCR sequences were rare.

Measured with immunoSEQ multiplex PCR; TCRdb has only the in-frame clones, and not every one. The sample holds 200,000 to 250,000 clones, around four fifths seen once. Sequenced material: PBMCs. The sequence came from a woman aged 30 to 39 in good health and CMV-seropositive.

CDR3 DNA sequence: TGTGCCAGCAGCGGACTAGCGGGAGGCGCGTTCTTC. Translation: CASSGLAGGAFF. The J gene is TRBJ2-1, the V gene TRBV2; 14 bases are a match to TRBD2. CDR3 size: 12 residues. CDR1 and CDR2 (germline): SNHLY, FYNNEI. V trimming: 6 bases; J trimming: 15 bases; junction bases outside the gene matches: 4.